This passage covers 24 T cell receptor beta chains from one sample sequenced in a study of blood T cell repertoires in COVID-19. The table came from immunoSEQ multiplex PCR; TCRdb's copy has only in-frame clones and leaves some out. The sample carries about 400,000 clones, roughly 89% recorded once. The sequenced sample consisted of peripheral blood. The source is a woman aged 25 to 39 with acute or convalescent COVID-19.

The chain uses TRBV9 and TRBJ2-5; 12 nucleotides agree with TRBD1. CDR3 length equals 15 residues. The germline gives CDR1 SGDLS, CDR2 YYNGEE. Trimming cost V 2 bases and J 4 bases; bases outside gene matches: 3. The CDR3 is CASSVGQGAGETQYF. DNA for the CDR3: TGTGCCAGCAGCGTGGGACAGGGGGCGGGAGAGACCCAGTACTTC.

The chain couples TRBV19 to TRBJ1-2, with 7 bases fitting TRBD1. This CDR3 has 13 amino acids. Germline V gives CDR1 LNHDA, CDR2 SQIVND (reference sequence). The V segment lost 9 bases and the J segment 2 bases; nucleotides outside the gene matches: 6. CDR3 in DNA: TGTGCCAGCGGCCGACAGGGAAACTATGGCTACACCTTC. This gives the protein CASGRQGNYGYTF.

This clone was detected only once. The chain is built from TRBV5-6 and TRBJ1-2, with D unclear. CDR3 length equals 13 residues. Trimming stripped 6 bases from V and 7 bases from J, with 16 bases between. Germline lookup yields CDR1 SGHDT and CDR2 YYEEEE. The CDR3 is CASNRRSLPGYTF. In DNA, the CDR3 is TGTGCCAGCAACCGGAGGAGCCTCCCTGGCTACACCTTC.

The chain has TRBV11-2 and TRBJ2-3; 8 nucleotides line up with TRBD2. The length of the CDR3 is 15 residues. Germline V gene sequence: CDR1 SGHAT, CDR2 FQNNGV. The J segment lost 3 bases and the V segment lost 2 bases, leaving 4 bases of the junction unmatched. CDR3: CASSLRGGSTDTQYF. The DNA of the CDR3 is TGTGCCAGCAGCTTACGGGGGGGCTCTACAGATACGCAGTATTTT.

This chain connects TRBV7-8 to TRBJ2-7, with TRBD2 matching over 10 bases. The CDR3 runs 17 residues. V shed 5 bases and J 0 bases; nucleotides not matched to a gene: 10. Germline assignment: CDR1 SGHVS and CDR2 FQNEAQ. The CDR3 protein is CASSATDGTSVSYEQYF. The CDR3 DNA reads TGTGCCAGCAGCGCGACGGATGGGACTAGCGTCTCCTACGAGCAGTACTTC.

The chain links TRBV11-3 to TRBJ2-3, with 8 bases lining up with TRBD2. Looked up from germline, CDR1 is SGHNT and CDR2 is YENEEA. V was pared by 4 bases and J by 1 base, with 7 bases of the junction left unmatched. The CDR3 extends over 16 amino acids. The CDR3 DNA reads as TGTGCCAGCAGCTCCCGGGGGGGAGGGGGCACAGATACGCAGTATTTT. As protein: CASSSRGGGGTDTQYF.

The CDR3, as DNA: TGTGCCAGCAGCTCTCGTAGCGGGGGGGGTACCGGGGAGCTGTTTTTT. Its translation: CASSSRSGGGTGELFF. The chain is built from TRBV11-2 and TRBJ2-2; the match to TRBD2 covers 11 bases. V shed 4 bases, J shed 5 bases, and the junction held 6 bases outside the gene matches. The CDR3 extends over 16 amino acids. The germline CDR1 and CDR2 sequences are SGHAT and FQNNGV. The variable domain in full, completed from reference TRBV11-2 and TRBJ2-2, reads EAGVAQSPRYKIIEKRQSVAFWCNPISGHATLYWYQQILGQGPKLLIQFQNNGVVDDSQLPKDRFSAERLKGVDSTLKIQPAKLEDSAVYLCASSSRSGGGTGELFFGEGSRLTVL.

The CDR3 nucleotides are TGCGCCAGCAGCTTGGGAGGGAGCGGTGAGCAGTTCTTC. It is translated as CASSLGGSGEQFF. The chain combines TRBV5-1 with TRBJ2-1; D might be TRBD2 (5 bases). Germline V gives CDR1 SGHRS, CDR2 YFSETQ. The CDR3 extends over 13 amino acids. V was cut by 0 bases and J by 9 bases, with 10 bases left in between. The full variable domain, rest sourced from reference TRBV5-1 and TRBJ2-1, is KAGVTQTPRYLIKTRGQQVTLSCSPISGHRSVSWYQQTPGQGLQFLFEYFSETQRNKGNFPGRFSGRQFSNSRSEMNVSTLELGDSALYLCASSLGGSGEQFFGPGTRLTVL.

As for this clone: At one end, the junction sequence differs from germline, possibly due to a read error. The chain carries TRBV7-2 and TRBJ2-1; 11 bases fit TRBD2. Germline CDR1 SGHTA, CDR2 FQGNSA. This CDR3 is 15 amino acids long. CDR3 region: CASSLAGGPGNEQFF. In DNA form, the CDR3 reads TGTGCCAGCAGTTTAGCGGGGGGGCCTGGCAATGAGCAGTTCTTC.

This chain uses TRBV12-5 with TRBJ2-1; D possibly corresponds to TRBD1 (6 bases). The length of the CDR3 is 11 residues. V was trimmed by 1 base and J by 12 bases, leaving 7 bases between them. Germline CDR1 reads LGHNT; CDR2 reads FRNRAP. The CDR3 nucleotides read TGTGCTAGTGGTTTGGGCAGGGGGCAGTTCTTC. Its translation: CASGLGRGQFF.

Here the CDR3 reads CASTNAGGGTDTQYF. CDR3 coding DNA: TGTGCCAGCACCAATGCGGGGGGAGGCACAGATACGCAGTATTTT. This chain uses TRBV7-9 with TRBJ2-3; 8 bases align to TRBD2. Trimming removed 7 bases from V and 1 base from J; junction bases left unmatched: 7. The CDR3 sequence is 15 residues long. The germline V gene encodes CDR1 SEHNR and CDR2 FQNEAQ (reference sequence).

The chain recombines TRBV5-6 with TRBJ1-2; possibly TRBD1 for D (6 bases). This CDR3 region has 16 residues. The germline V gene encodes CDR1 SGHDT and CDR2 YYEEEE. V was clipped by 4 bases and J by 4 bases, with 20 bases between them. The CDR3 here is CASSPFDPTGVYGYTF. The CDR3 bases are TGTGCCAGCAGCCCATTCGACCCGACAGGAGTCTATGGCTACACCTTC.

The CDR3 region has the DNA TGCGCCAGCAGCCCCAGGGAATCCACAGATACGCAGTATTTT. Translation gives CASSPRESTDTQYF. The chain has TRBV4-1 and TRBJ2-3; weak D call: TRBD1 (5 bases). The CDR3 is 14 residues long. Germline V gene sequence: CDR1 MGHRA, CDR2 YSYEKL. V gave up 4 bases and J gave up 2 bases, with 10 bases separating them.

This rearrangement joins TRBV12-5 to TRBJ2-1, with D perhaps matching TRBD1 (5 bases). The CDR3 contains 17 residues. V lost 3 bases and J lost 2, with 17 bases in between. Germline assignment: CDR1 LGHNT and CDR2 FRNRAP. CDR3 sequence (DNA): TGTGCTAGTGGTTTTTTTACAGGTGGCATAACCTACAATGAGCAGTTCTTC. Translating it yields CASGFFTGGITYNEQFF.

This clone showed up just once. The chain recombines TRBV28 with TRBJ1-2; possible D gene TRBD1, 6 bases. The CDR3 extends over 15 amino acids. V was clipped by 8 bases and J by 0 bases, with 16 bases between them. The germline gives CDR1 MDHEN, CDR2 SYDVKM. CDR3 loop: CASHKVRGTNYGYTF. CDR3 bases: TGTGCCAGCCACAAGGTTAGGGGGACTAACTATGGCTACACCTTC.

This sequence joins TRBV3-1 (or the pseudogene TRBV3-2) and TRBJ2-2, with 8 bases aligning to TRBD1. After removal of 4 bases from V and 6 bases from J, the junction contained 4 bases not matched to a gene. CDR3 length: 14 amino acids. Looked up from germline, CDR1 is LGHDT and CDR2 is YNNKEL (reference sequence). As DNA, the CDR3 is TGTGCCAGCAGCCCGACAGGGGTTGCCGGGGAGCTGTTTTTT. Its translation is CASSPTGVAGELFF.

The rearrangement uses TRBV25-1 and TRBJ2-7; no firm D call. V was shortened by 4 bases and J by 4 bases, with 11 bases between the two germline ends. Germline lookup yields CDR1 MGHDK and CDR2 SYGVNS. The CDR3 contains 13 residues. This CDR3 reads CASSVAHGYEQYF. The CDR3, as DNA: TGTGCCAGCAGTGTAGCTCATGGATACGAGCAGTACTTC.

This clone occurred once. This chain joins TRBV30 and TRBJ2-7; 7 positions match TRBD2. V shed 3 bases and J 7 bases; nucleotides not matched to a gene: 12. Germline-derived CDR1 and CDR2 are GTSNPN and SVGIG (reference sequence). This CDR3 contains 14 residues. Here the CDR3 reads CAWRSSGKGREQYF. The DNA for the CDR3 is TGTGCCTGGAGGAGCAGCGGGAAAGGTCGTGAGCAGTACTTC.

The CDR3, as DNA: TGCAGTGCTAGTCCGGACAGGCAAGAGACCCAGTACTTC. Protein: CSASPDRQETQYF. V gene TRBV20-1 combines with J gene TRBJ2-5, with 7 bases that match TRBD1. Germline values: CDR1 DFQATT, CDR2 SNEGSKA (reference sequence). The V gene end was trimmed by 3 bases and the J gene end by 2 bases; junction bases not matched to a gene: 3. The CDR3 loop spans 13 amino acids.

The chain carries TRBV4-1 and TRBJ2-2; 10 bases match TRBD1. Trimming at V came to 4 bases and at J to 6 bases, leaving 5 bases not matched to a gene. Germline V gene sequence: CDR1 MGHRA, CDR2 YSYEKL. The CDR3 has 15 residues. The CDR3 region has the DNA TGCGCCAGCAGCCCGGGACAGGGGCGTCCCGGGGAGCTGTTTTTT. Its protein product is CASSPGQGRPGELFF.

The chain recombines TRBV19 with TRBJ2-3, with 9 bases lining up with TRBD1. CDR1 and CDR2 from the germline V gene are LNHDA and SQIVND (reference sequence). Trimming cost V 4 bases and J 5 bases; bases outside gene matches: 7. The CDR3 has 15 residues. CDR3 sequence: CASSTPDRGGDTQYF. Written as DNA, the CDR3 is TGTGCCAGTAGTACCCCAGACAGGGGGGGAGATACGCAGTATTTT.

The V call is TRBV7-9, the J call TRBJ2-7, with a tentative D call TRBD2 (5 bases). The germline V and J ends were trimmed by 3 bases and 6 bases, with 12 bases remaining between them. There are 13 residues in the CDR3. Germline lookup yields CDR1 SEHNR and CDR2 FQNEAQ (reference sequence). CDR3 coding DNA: TGTGCCAGCAGCTTCGCCCCGGCGGGCGAGCAGTACTTC. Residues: CASSFAPAGEQYF.

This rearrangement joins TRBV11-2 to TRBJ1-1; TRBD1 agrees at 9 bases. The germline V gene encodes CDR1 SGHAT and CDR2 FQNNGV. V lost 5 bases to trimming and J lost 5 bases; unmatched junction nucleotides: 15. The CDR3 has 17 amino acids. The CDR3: CASSHPSTGGEGTEAFF. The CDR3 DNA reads TGTGCCAGCAGCCACCCGTCTACAGGGGGCGAGGGAACTGAAGCTTTCTTT.

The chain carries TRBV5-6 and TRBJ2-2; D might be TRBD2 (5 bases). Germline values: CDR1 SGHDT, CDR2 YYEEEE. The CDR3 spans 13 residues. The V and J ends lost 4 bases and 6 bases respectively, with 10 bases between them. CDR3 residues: CASSLGEAGELFF. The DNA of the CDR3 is TGTGCCAGCAGCCTGGGAGAGGCCGGGGAGCTGTTTTTT.